The following is a T cell receptor beta chain sequence with its context. Its antigen is unidentified. This sample was taken from a study of cytomegalovirus exposure and HLA in healthy donors. About the research overall: HLA-typed donors were the source of approximately 85 million unique TCRs, which an early data release held.

Overall study results and limits: Donors belonging to an Asian-associated ancestry cluster reportedly showed fewer N-insertions in productive TCRs than the 666-donor mean, according to what a later analysis found. The later analysis indicated that the majority of CMV-associated TCR beta chains appeared HLA-restricted. Several of the most significant clusters appeared linked to common viral pathogens, based on a later analysis.

CDR3 length equals 15 residues. CDR1 and CDR2 from the germline V gene are SGHKS and YYEKEE (reference sequence). After removal of 0 bases from V and 4 bases from J, the junction contained 6 bases not matched to a gene. The primer mix had 60 Vbeta and 13 Jbeta primers. The assay was immunoSEQ multiplex PCR, and TCRdb's table has in-frame clones only and misses some. This sample's table reports 45,000 to 55,000 clones. The chain carries TRBV5-5 and TRBJ2-7, with 8 bases fitting TRBD1. This clonotype was obtained from a woman aged 50 to 60 in good health and CMV-seropositive. The sample consisted of PBMCs. CDR3 DNA: TGTGCCAGCAGCTTGGTCGTTCAGGGGGCTTACGAGCAGTACTTC. Amino acids: CASSLVVQGAYEQYF.